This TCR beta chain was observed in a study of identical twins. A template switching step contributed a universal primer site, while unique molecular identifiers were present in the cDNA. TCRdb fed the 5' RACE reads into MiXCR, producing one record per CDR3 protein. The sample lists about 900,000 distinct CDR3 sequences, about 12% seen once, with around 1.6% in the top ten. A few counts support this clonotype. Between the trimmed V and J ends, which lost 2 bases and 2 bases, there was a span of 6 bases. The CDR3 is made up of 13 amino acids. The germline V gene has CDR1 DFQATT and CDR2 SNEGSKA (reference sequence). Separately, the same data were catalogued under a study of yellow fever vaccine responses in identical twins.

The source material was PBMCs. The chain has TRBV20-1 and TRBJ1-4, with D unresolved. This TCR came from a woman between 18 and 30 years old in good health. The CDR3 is CSARYTTNEKLFF. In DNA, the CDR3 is TGCAGTGCTAGATATACTACTAATGAAAAACTGTTTTTT.